The sample holds a few counts of the clone carrying this T cell receptor beta chain. This sample was included in a study of tumour-infiltrating T cells in Burkitt lymphoma. CDR1 is SGHRS and CDR2 is YFSETQ in the germline V gene. V was clipped by 0 bases and J by 5 bases, with 11 bases between them. The CDR3 is 14 residues long. Clones were sequenced by immunoSEQ multiplex PCR, and TCRdb holds only the in-frame ones, with some missing. The repertoire consists of around 6,500 clones, with about 18% occurring once and the leading ten covering 2.5% to 3.5%. V usage is TRBV5-1 and J usage is TRBJ1-2; D is ambiguous. The sequence derives from a human donor with diffuse large B-cell lymphoma. The sample comprised tumor tissue. DNA of the CDR3: TGCGCCAGCAGCTTGGAGGACGGAGGTTATGGCTACACCTTC. Its translation: CASSLEDGGYGYTF.